Following are 20 T cell receptor beta chains from one sample sequenced in a study of T cell responses to AZD1222 COVID-19 vaccine. The data were produced by immunoSEQ multiplex PCR, yet TCRdb's version contains in-frame clones alone and is incomplete. The table lists around 58,000 clones, 80% to 90% of them singletons, with 10% to 13% in the top ten. The specimen was peripheral blood, collected on day 0 of AZD1222 vaccination. All receptors come from an adult in good health.

A word on this clone: One end of the junction does not line up with germline, which may come from a read error. J is TRBJ2-3 and V is TRBV7-7; D possibly corresponds to TRBD2 (6 bases). The CDR3 runs to 15 residues. The V gene's germline CDR1 is SSHAT and CDR2 FNYEAQ (reference sequence). The CDR3 DNA is TGTGCTAGCAGCACTACTAGCTCCCGCACAGATACGCAGTATTTT. Protein product: CASSTTSSRTDTQYF.

The genes are TRBV5-8 and TRBJ2-2; D gene unclear. CDR1 and CDR2 from the germline V gene are SGHTS and YDEGEE. Trimming took off 0 bases at V and 2 bases at J, with 5 bases between the two ends. The CDR3 is 14 amino acids. CDR3 sequence (DNA): TGTGCCAGCAGCTTGGGGCGAAACACCGGGGAGCTGTTTTTT. It yields the protein CASSLGRNTGELFF.

The V gene is TRBV7-9, the J gene TRBJ2-5; TRBD2 matches at 7 bases. J lost 4 bases, V lost 3 bases, and 14 bases had no gene match. The CDR3 totals 17 residues. Germline CDR1 reads SEHNR; CDR2 reads FQNEAQ (reference sequence). CDR3 nucleotides: TGTGCCAGCAGCTTTTACACTCTAGCGGTGGGGGGAGAGACCCAGTACTTC. This codes for CASSFYTLAVGGETQYF.

V and J are TRBV20-1 and TRBJ2-1; D is uncertain. Germline V gene data show CDR1 as DFQATT and CDR2 as SNEGSKA (reference sequence). Trimming took 6 bases from V and 7 from J, leaving 7 bases between them. The CDR3 is made up of 10 amino acids. CDR3 in DNA: TGCAGTGCCAATGGGAATGAGCAGTTCTTC. It yields the protein CSANGNEQFF.

The chain links TRBV6-4 to TRBJ2-1; D is undetermined. The germline V and J ends were trimmed by 1 base and 6 bases, with 16 bases remaining between them. The CDR3 has 16 residues. CDR1 and CDR2 from the germline V gene are MRHNA and SNTAGT. The CDR3 loop is CASSDFLFYRRNEQFF. The CDR3 region has the DNA TGTGCCAGCAGTGACTTCCTTTTCTACCGGCGCAATGAGCAGTTCTTC.

This clone was counted a single time. This sequence joins TRBV6-1 and TRBJ1-2; no reliable D call. The V end lost 2 bases, the J end lost 6 bases, and 13 bases lay between the germline ends. Germline CDR1 is MNHNS and CDR2 is SASEGT. The CDR3 consists of 14 residues. The CDR3 protein is CASSENEGVHGYTF. CDR3 bases: TGTGCCAGCAGTGAAAACGAGGGAGTCCATGGCTACACCTTC.

The genes are TRBV4-3 and TRBJ1-2, with D perhaps matching TRBD1 (6 bases). Germline V gene data show CDR1 as LGHNA and CDR2 as YSLEER. V was pared by 8 bases and J by 0 bases, with 19 bases between. This CDR3 comprises 16 residues. The CDR3 loop is CASCRDTGGANYGYTF. The DNA for the CDR3 is TGCGCCAGCTGCCGGGACACCGGTGGGGCTAACTATGGCTACACCTTC.

This sequence joins TRBV5-4 and TRBJ1-2; 8 bases agree with TRBD1. The CDR3 contains 14 residues. CDR1 is SGHNT and CDR2 is YYREEE in the germline V gene (reference sequence). Trimming cost V 3 bases and J 4 bases; bases outside gene matches: 5. CDR3: CASSSGQGGYGYTF. CDR3 sequence (DNA): TGTGCCAGCAGCTCCGGACAGGGTGGCTATGGCTACACCTTC.

This chain links TRBV7-9 with TRBJ1-6; the D gene is possibly TRBD1 (5 bases). CDR1 and CDR2 from the germline V gene are SEHNR and FQNEAQ (reference sequence). V was clipped by 4 bases and J by 0 bases, with 13 bases between them. The CDR3 is 17 amino acids. CDR3 region: CASSSLGGSSYNSPLHF. As DNA, the CDR3 is TGTGCCAGCAGCTCTTTGGGGGGAAGCTCCTATAATTCACCCCTCCACTTT. The full variable domain, rest sourced from reference TRBV7-9 and TRBJ1-6, is DTGVSQNPRHKITKRGQNVTFRCDPISEHNRLYWYRQTLGQGPEFLTYFQNEAQLEKSRLLSDRFSAERPKGSFSTLEIQRTEQGDSAMYLCASSSLGGSSYNSPLHFGNGTRLTVT.

This chain connects TRBV3-1 (or the pseudogene TRBV3-2) to TRBJ1-1, with 8 bases lining up with TRBD1. Germline lookup yields CDR1 LGHDT and CDR2 YNNKEL (reference sequence). V lost 5 bases to trimming and J lost 5 bases; unmatched junction nucleotides: 7. CDR3 size: 14 residues. CDR3 sequence: CASSNGQGRTEAFF. CDR3 in DNA: TGTGCCAGCAGCAATGGACAGGGAAGGACTGAAGCTTTCTTT.

V is TRBV28 and J is TRBJ2-7, with D tentatively TRBD2 (5 bases). The V gene lost 3 bases and the J gene lost 3 bases, with 6 bases spanning the gap. The CDR3 runs to 12 residues. The germline V gene encodes CDR1 MDHEN and CDR2 SYDVKM. CDR3 bases: TGTGCCAGCAGTTTGAGCGGCTACGAGCAGTACTTC. It codes for CASSLSGYEQYF.

This clone was counted once. At one end, the junction sequence differs from germline, possibly due to a read error. The CDR3, as DNA: TGTGCTAGTGGTTTGGCACTAGCGGGGGCCCCTAGGGTCTTC. As protein: CASGLALAGAPRVF. This rearrangement joins TRBV12-5 to TRBJ2-1; 11 bases match TRBD2. The CDR3 spans 14 residues. The germline gives CDR1 LGHNT, CDR2 FRNRAP.

This chain uses TRBV2 with TRBJ1-1, with D tentatively TRBD1 (6 bases). This CDR3 contains 15 residues. The germline V gene has CDR1 SNHLY and CDR2 FYNNEI. Trimming took 2 bases from V and 5 from J, leaving 15 bases between them. CDR3 residues: CASSESPGVATEAFF. The CDR3 DNA reads TGTGCCAGCAGTGAATCCCCAGGGGTGGCTACTGAAGCTTTCTTT.

This chain uses TRBV14 with TRBJ1-1; D is unclear. Per germline, CDR1 SGHDN and CDR2 FVKESK. This CDR3 contains 13 residues. The V end lost 6 bases, the J end lost 0 bases, and 8 bases lay between the germline ends. In DNA, the CDR3 is TGTGCCAGCAGTCGCCAGATGAACACTGAAGCTTTCTTT. Translated, it gives CASSRQMNTEAFF.

Here the CDR3 DNA reads TGTGCCAGCAGCTTGGGACAGGGGGCGTGGGGGGAAGGAAAACTGTTTTTT. Its translation: CASSLGQGAWGEGKLFF. The chain has TRBV5-4 and TRBJ1-4; 10 bases are a match to TRBD1. The CDR3 totals 17 residues. V shed 0 bases, J shed 10 bases, and the junction held 12 bases outside the gene matches. Germline CDR1 and CDR2: SGHNT and YYREEE (reference sequence).

A few counts support this clone. The rearrangement uses TRBV28 and TRBJ1-5, with D maybe TRBD1 (6 bases). V was cut by 6 bases and J by 7 bases, with 13 bases left in between. Germline CDR1 is MDHEN and CDR2 is SYDVKM. This CDR3 region has 13 residues. CDR3 in DNA: TGTGCCAGCAGGAGAGGGGGGCAGCAGCCCCAGCATTTT. Translated: CASRRGGQQPQHF.

The chain couples TRBV2 to TRBJ1-2; D is possibly TRBD1 (6 bases). This CDR3 region has 15 residues. Trimming removed 1 base from V and 4 bases from J, with 13 bases in between. The germline gives CDR1 SNHLY, CDR2 FYNNEI. CDR3 in amino acids: CASSEEAGGGYGYTF. The CDR3 coding sequence is TGTGCCAGCAGTGAAGAAGCAGGAGGGGGCTATGGCTACACCTTC.

This clone came up a few times. V usage is TRBV6-7 and J usage is TRBJ2-1; D assignment may be TRBD1 or TRBD2 (6 bases each). TRBV6-7 is sorted into the ORF group, with uncertain function. V was shortened by 9 bases and J by 8 bases, with 17 bases between the two germline ends. The CDR3 extends over 13 amino acids. The CDR3 nucleotides read TGTGCCAGGGTGGGGGGCCCTCAGGATGAGCAGTTCTTC. It encodes CARVGGPQDEQFF.

The gene calls are TRBV5-1 and TRBJ2-7; 8 nucleotides align to TRBD1. Germline V lookup: CDR1 SGHRS, CDR2 YFSETQ. The CDR3 is 15 residues long. After removal of 6 bases from V and 0 bases from J, the junction contained 8 bases not matched to a gene. The CDR3 here is CASTTGTGVSYEQYF. The CDR3 DNA sequence: TGCGCCAGCACCACCGGGACAGGCGTCTCCTACGAGCAGTACTTC.

This chain links TRBV14 with TRBJ1-2; a possible D gene is TRBD1 (6 bases). CDR1 SGHDN and CDR2 FVKESK come from the germline V gene. Trimming removed 5 bases from V and 4 bases from J, with 8 bases in between. The CDR3 has 12 residues. The CDR3 is CASSVGAYGYTF. In DNA form, the CDR3 reads TGTGCCAGCAGCGTGGGGGCCTATGGCTACACCTTC.